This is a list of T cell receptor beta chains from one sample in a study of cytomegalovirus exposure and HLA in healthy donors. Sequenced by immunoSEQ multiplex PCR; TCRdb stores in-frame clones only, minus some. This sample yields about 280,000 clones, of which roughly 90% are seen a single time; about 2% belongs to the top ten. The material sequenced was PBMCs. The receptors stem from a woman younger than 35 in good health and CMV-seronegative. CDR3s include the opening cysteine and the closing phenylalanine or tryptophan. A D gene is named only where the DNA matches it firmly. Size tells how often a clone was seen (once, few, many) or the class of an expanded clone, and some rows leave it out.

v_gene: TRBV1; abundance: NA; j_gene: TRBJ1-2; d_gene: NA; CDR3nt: TGCACCAGCAGCCGTCCCGGGACGGGGGTAGGCTACACCTTC; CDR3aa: CTSSRPGTGVGYTF
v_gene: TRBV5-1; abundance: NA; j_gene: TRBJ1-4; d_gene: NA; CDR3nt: TGCGCCAGCAGCCAAGGACAAGCCAATGAAAAACTGTTTTTT; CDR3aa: CASSQGQANEKLFF
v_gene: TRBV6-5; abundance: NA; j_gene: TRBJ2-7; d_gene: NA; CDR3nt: TGTGCCAGCAGTTACAGTCTTGGGGGGAACTACGAGCAGTACTTC; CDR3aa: CASSYSLGGNYEQYF
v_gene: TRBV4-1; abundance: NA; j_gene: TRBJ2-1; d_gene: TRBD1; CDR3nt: TGCGCCAGCAGCCATGGGACAGAGAAATCCAATGAGCAGTTCTTC; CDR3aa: CASSHGTEKSNEQFF
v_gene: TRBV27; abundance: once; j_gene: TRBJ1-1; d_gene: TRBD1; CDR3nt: TGTGCCAGCAGGACAGGGTCGAACCCTGAAGCTTTCTTT; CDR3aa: CASRTGSNPEAFF
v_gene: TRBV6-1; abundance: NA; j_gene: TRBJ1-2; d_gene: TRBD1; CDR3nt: TGTGCCAGCAGTGGCGGTCTGACAGGGGGCTATGGCTACACCTTC; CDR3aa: CASSGGLTGGYGYTF
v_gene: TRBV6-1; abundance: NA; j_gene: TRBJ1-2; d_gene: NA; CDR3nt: TGTGCCAGCCGTCATTTACAGGGATGGAGCTATGGCTACACCTTC; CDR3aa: CASRHLQGWSYGYTF
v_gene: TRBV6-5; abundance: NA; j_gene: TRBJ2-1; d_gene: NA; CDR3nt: TGTGCCAGCAGTCTTACAGGATACAATGAGCAGTTCTTC; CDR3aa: CASSLTGYNEQFF
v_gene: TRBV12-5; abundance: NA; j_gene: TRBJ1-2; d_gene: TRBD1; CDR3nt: TGTGCTAGTGGTCCGGACAGGGTGGTTGGCTACACCTTC; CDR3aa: CASGPDRVVGYTF
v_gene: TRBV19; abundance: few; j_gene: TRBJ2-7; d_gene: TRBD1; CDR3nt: TGTGCCAGTAGTATGGGGACAGGGATTTACTCCTACGAGCAGTACTTC; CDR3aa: CASSMGTGIYSYEQYF
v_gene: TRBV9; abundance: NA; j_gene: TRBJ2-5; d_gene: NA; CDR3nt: TGTGCCAGCAGCATTCGAAGCGGACAAGAGACCCAGTACTTC; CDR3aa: CASSIRSGQETQYF
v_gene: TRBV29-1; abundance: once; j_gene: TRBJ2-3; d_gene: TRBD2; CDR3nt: TGCAGCGGTTTCCCTAGGACTAGCGGCACAGATACGCAGTATTTT; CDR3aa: CSGFPRTSGTDTQYF
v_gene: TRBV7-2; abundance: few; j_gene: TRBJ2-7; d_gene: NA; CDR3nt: TGTGCCAGCAGCTTATTCGAGAAACCCTACGAGCAGTACTTC; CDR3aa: CASSLFEKPYEQYF
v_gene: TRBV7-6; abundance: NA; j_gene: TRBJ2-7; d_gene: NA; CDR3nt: TGTGCCAGCAGCTTGCGGGACAGTAATTACGAGCAGTACTTC; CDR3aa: CASSLRDSNYEQYF
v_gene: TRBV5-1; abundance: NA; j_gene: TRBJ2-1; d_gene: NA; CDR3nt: TGCGCCAGCAGCTTCCGCTCCTGGGCTGAGCAGTTCTTC; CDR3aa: CASSFRSWAEQFF
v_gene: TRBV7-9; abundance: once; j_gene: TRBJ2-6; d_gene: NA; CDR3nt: TGTTCCAGTCTCCCCTCTGGGGCCAACGTCCTGACTTTC; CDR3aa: CSSLPSGANVLTF
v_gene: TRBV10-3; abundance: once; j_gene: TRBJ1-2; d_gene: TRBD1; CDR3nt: TGTGCCATCAGTTGGACAGGGTTATATGGCTACACCTTC; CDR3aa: CAISWTGLYGYTF
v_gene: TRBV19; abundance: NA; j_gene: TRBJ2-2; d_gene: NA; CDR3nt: TGTGCCAGTAGTCGAACAGGTGACACCGGGGAGCTGTTTTTT; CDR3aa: CASSRTGDTGELFF
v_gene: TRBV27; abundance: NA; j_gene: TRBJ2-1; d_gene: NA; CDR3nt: TGTGCCAGCAGTTTTCAGTCTCAAAATGATGAGCAGTTCTTC; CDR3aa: CASSFQSQNDEQFF
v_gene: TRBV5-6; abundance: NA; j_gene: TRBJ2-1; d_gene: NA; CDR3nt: TGTGCCAGCAGCTTAGAGGAAGAACAGGGTAAGAACAATGAGCAGTTCTTC; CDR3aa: CASSLEEEQGKNNEQFF
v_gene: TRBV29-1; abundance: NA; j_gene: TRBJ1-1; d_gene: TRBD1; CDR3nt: TGCAGCTTAGACAGGGGCACCGAAGCTTTCTTT; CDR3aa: CSLDRGTEAFF
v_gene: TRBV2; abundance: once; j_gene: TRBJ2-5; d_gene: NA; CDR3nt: TGTGCCAGCGGCGGAGGACTGACCCAGTACTTC; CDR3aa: CASGGGLTQYF